The T cell receptor (beta chain) described here comes from a study of graft-versus-host responses after intestinal transplantation. The study's findings and limits: Analysis identified GvH clones in recipient marrow, with some appearing first in ileum or blood. Allografts of patients with graft-donor T cell macrochimerism showed high graft-versus-host to host-versus-graft clone ratios. Circulating GvH clone levels at their peak were associated with HvG declines (early post-transplant).

The authors processed graft tissue to release intraepithelial and lamina propria lymphocytes. Trimming removed 1 base at V and 7 bases at J, with 10 bases between. Germline V gene sequence: CDR1 LGHNT, CDR2 FRNRAP. This CDR3 is 13 amino acids long. Profiled with immunoSEQ multiplex PCR; TCRdb holds only in-frame clones, not every one. The sample consists of over 60,000 clones, around 90% of them appearing once. Regarding this clone: Its antigen is undetermined.

The V gene is TRBV12-5, the J gene TRBJ1-1; D gene unclear. This clonotype was sampled from a human patient who received an intestinal transplant, so some T cells may come from the graft donor. The starting material was ileum tissue, obtained around 350 days after transplant. The CDR3 region has the DNA TGTGCTAGTGGTTTGGGGCCCTTGGGTGAAGCTTTCTTT. It is translated as CASGLGPLGEAFF.